The 20 T cell receptor beta chains below come from one sample, sequenced in a study of shared clonotypes between healthy human individuals. Clones were read by immunoSEQ multiplex PCR, and TCRdb kept only the in-frame ones, dropping some. The sample contains some 2,500,000 clones, 90% to 95% of which appear only once. Source material: naive CD4+ T cells from PBMCs. Sample subset: CD45RA+ positively selected. The source is a man between 18 and 35 years old in good health. Some clones in this sample may be carry-over from other donors' samples.

This chain links TRBV7-9 with TRBJ2-3; maybe TRBD2 (5 bases). V was shortened by 3 bases and J by 0 bases, with 13 bases between the two germline ends. Germline CDR1 is SEHNR and CDR2 is FQNEAQ (reference sequence). CDR3 length: 16 residues. The CDR3 sequence: CASSFPSEGSTDTQYF. The CDR3, as DNA: TGTGCCAGCAGCTTTCCCTCCGAGGGCAGCACAGATACGCAGTATTTT.

In regard to this clone: One junction end does not reproduce the germline sequence, and a read error may be involved. The V and J genes are TRBV7-9 and TRBJ2-7; 10 bases line up with TRBD2. The germline gives CDR1 SEHNR, CDR2 FQNEAQ (reference sequence). The CDR3 has 12 residues. CDR3 sequence: CASSPQTSGRLF. In DNA form, the CDR3 reads TGTGCCAGCAGCCCCCAGACTAGCGGGCGCCTCTTC. Drawing the rest from reference TRBV7-9 and TRBJ2-7, the complete variable domain is DTGVSQNPRHKITKRGQNVTFRCDPISEHNRLYWYRQTLGQGPEFLTYFQNEAQLEKSRLLSDRFSAERPKGSFSTLEIQRTEQGDSAMYLCASSPQTSGRLFGPGTRLTVT.

The chain carries TRBV30 and TRBJ2-7, with 11 bases identical to TRBD2. In germline, CDR1 is GTSNPN, CDR2 SVGIG (reference sequence). This CDR3 has 14 residues. The V segment lost 3 bases and the J segment 3 bases; nucleotides outside the gene matches: 4. This CDR3 is CAWRTSGTLYEQYF. Written as DNA, the CDR3 is TGTGCCTGGAGGACTAGCGGGACCCTCTACGAGCAGTACTTC.

This rearrangement joins TRBV19 to TRBJ2-7; D may match TRBD1 or TRBD2 (5 bases each). CDR3 size: 12 residues. The germline CDR1 and CDR2 sequences are LNHDA and SQIVND (reference sequence). Here the CDR3 reads CATGTRPYEQYF. The CDR3, as DNA: TGTGCTACCGGGACCCGTCCCTACGAGCAGTACTTC.

This rearrangement joins TRBV5-1 to TRBJ2-5, with TRBD2 matching 11 bases. J gave up 2 bases and V 6 bases, and 6 bases lay outside the gene matches. The CDR3 covers 15 residues. Germline loops: CDR1 SGHRS, CDR2 YFSETQ. CDR3 amino acids: CASMSRTSGQETQYF. The CDR3, as DNA: TGCGCCAGCATGTCCCGGACTAGCGGGCAAGAGACCCAGTACTTC. Together with reference TRBV5-1 and TRBJ2-5, the CDR3 gives the full variable domain: KAGVTQTPRYLIKTRGQQVTLSCSPISGHRSVSWYQQTPGQGLQFLFEYFSETQRNKGNFPGRFSGRQFSNSRSEMNVSTLELGDSALYLCASMSRTSGQETQYFGPGTRLLVL.

The rearrangement links TRBV11-1 to TRBJ2-2; D is ambiguous. CDR1 and CDR2 (germline): SGHAT, FQDESV (reference sequence). Between the trimmed V and J ends, which lost 5 bases and 7 bases, there was a span of 14 bases. CDR3 length: 14 amino acids. The CDR3 sequence: CASSAPEAGGELFF. CDR3 nucleotides: TGTGCCAGCAGCGCACCCGAGGCCGGCGGGGAGCTGTTTTTT.

The rearrangement uses TRBV5-1 and TRBJ2-1, with 9 bases aligning to TRBD1. The CDR3 length is 16 residues. The trim removed 3 bases at V and 5 bases at J, leaving 9 bases unmatched. Germline lookup yields CDR1 SGHRS and CDR2 YFSETQ. CDR3 in amino acids: CASSSPLGQGNNEQFF. CDR3 DNA sequence: TGCGCCAGCAGCTCGCCTTTAGGACAGGGGAACAATGAGCAGTTCTTC.

Notes on this clone: The identical CDR3 is also encoded by other nucleotide sequences in the sample. The CDR3 loop reads CASSLLAGSTDTQYF. The DNA of the CDR3 is TGCGCCAGCAGCCTCCTAGCAGGTAGCACAGATACGCAGTATTTT. This sequence joins TRBV5-1 and TRBJ2-3, with D perhaps matching TRBD2 (5 bases). The CDR3 has 15 residues. Trimming stripped 4 bases from V and 0 bases from J, with 12 bases between. From germline, CDR1 is SGHRS and CDR2 YFSETQ.

This clone was counted a single time. V gene TRBV15 combines with J gene TRBJ2-4; 9 bases match TRBD1. The CDR3 spans 15 residues. V dropped 3 bases and J dropped 7; count of bases not matched to a gene: 7. The V gene's germline CDR1 is LNHNV and CDR2 YYDKDF (reference sequence). The CDR3 sequence: CATSRRRQGGNIQYF. DNA for the CDR3: TGTGCCACCAGCAGGCGAAGACAGGGGGGGAACATTCAGTACTTC.

On this clone: The sample has other DNA sequences that encode this CDR3 too. This sequence joins TRBV2 and TRBJ1-2; TRBD1 is a possible D gene (5 bases). Trimming pared 6 bases from V and 0 bases from J, leaving 8 bases between. The germline V gene has CDR1 SNHLY and CDR2 FYNNEI. The CDR3 consists of 13 residues. The CDR3 loop reads CASSGTANYGYTF. The CDR3 DNA sequence: TGTGCCAGCAGCGGGACCGCTAACTATGGCTACACCTTC.

The chain has TRBV29-1 and TRBJ2-7, with 9 bases lining up with TRBD2. This CDR3 is 16 amino acids long. In germline, CDR1 is SQVTM, CDR2 ANQGSEA. The CDR3 loop is CSIRVPGTSRTYEQYF. In nucleotides, the CDR3 is TGCAGTATTCGGGTACCCGGGACTAGCAGAACCTACGAGCAGTACTTC.

The chain recombines TRBV18 with TRBJ2-5, with D unclear. This CDR3 is built from 15 residues. Trimming shortened V by 0 bases and J by 7 bases, and 15 bases separated the two germline ends. Per the germline V gene, CDR1 is KGHSH and CDR2 is LQKENI. CDR3 protein: CASSPPVGPVGTQYF. CDR3 bases: TGTGCCAGCTCACCACCGGTAGGCCCCGTGGGGACCCAGTACTTC.

This clone was seen a single time. The chain employs TRBV27 and TRBJ1-6; maybe TRBD1 (5 bases). This CDR3 contains 16 residues. Germline V gene data show CDR1 as MNHEY and CDR2 as SMNVEV (reference sequence). V was trimmed by 7 bases and J by 4 bases, leaving 17 bases between them. The CDR3: CASNSFLGRYNSPLHF. CDR3 DNA: TGTGCCAGCAACTCTTTCTTGGGACGGTATAATTCACCCCTCCACTTT.

Comments on this clone: The same CDR3 is also encoded by other DNA sequences in this sample. V and J are TRBV6-4 and TRBJ1-2; TRBD1 might be the D (5 bases). V was shortened by 3 bases and J by 2 bases, with 7 bases between the two germline ends. The CDR3 covers 13 residues. In germline, CDR1 is MRHNA, CDR2 SNTAGT. The CDR3 loop is CASSEGGNYGYTF. The CDR3 DNA is TGTGCCAGCAGTGAGGGGGGGAACTATGGCTACACCTTC.

The chain joins TRBV12-1 to TRBJ2-7; the listed D gene, TRBD1, was not tested against the DNA. TRBV12-1 is termed a pseudogene. There are 13 residues in the CDR3. DNA of the CDR3: TGTGCCAGCAGAGGGGGAGAACTTTGGGAGCAGTACTTC. Its protein product is CASRGGELWEQYF.

The genes are TRBV21-1 and TRBJ1-2; TRBD1 is the table's D call, not checked against the DNA. TRBV21-1 is noted as a pseudogene. The CDR3 is 16 residues long. The CDR3 DNA reads TGTGCCAGCAGCAAAGCCCGGACAGGGGCGAACTATGGCTACACCTTC. Its protein product is CASSKARTGANYGYTF.

V usage is TRBV5-1 and J usage is TRBJ1-2, with a tentative D call TRBD1 (6 bases). This CDR3 spans 15 amino acids. V lost 4 bases and J lost 0, with 13 bases in between. Germline V gives CDR1 SGHRS, CDR2 YFSETQ. The CDR3 bases are TGCGCCAGCAGCATCCGGGACACAGCTAACTATGGCTACACCTTC. Its translation is CASSIRDTANYGYTF.

The chain couples TRBV11-3 to TRBJ2-7; TRBD1 matches 7 bases. This CDR3 is built from 15 residues. Per germline, CDR1 SGHNT and CDR2 YENEEA. The ends lost 6 bases at V and 0 bases at J; junction bases unmatched: 8. The chain's CDR3 is CASSSRQGNSYEQYF. For the CDR3, the DNA is TGTGCCAGCAGTTCGAGACAGGGAAACTCCTACGAGCAGTACTTC.

This clone has just one count. The gene calls are TRBV28 and TRBJ2-1; 9 bases fit TRBD1. This CDR3 contains 15 residues. The germline CDR1 and CDR2 sequences are MDHEN and SYDVKM. J was trimmed by 9 bases and V by 3 bases; bases with no gene match: 9. CDR3 in amino acids: CASSLGDREFGEQFF. CDR3 in DNA: TGTGCCAGCAGTTTGGGGGACAGGGAGTTCGGTGAGCAGTTCTTC.

The chain uses TRBV28 and TRBJ2-7; possible D gene TRBD1, 6 bases. The CDR3 has 13 residues. Germline V gives CDR1 MDHEN, CDR2 SYDVKM. V was clipped by 7 bases and J by 6 bases, with 16 bases between them. This CDR3 is CASNYRPRGEQYF. CDR3 nucleotides: TGTGCCAGCAACTACAGGCCCAGGGGCGAGCAGTACTTC.